This T cell receptor (beta chain) was documented in a study of cytomegalovirus exposure and HLA in healthy donors. Study results and caveats: Most observed TCR sequences were rare, whereas some public TCRs were detected in many donors. Using the classifier, cytomegalovirus status was reportedly diagnosed with high specificity and sensitivity. A list of more than 150 TCR beta chains associated with cytomegalovirus was given.

As to this clone: Its matching antigen is unknown.

TCRdb keeps only in-frame clones here, not all; method: immunoSEQ multiplex PCR. The table has about 120,000 clones, 88% seen once. The CDR3 is 13 residues long. The V and J ends lost 7 bases and 3 bases, in that order; junction bases with no gene match: 6. CDR1 SQVTM and CDR2 ANQGSEA come from the germline V gene. The source of this sequence is a man aged 18 to 29 in good health and CMV-seropositive. Specimen: PBMCs. J is TRBJ2-7 and V is TRBV29-1; TRBD1 aligns across 10 bases. CDR3 coding DNA: TGCAGCGCCCTTAGGGACAGGGGCTACGAGCAGTACTTC. This translates into CSALRDRGYEQYF.